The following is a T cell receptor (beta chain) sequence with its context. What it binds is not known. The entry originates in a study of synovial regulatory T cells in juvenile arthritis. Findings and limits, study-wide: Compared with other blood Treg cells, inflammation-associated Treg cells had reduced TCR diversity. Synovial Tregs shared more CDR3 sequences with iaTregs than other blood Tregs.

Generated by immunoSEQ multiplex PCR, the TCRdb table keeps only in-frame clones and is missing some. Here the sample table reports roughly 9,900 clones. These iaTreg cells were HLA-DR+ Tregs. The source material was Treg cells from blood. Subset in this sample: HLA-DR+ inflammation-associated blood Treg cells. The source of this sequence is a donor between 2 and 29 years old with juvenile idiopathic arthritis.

The CDR3: CASRSSADTQYF. V gene TRBV2 combines with J gene TRBJ2-3; TCRdb returns TRBD2, unconfirmable since there is no DNA. The CDR3 runs to 12 residues. DNA for this receptor is not on file. Germline assignment: CDR1 SNHLY and CDR2 FYNNEI.